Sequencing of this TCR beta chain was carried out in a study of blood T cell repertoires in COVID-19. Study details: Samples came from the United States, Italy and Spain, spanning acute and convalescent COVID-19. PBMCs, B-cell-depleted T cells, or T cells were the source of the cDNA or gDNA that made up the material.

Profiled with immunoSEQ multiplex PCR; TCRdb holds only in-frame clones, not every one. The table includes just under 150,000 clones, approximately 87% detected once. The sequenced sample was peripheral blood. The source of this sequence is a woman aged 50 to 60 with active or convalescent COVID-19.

CDR3 loop: CASRAPSRNIQYF. In DNA, the CDR3 is TGTGCCAGTAGGGCCCCATCCCGAAACATTCAGTACTTC. V usage is TRBV19 and J usage is TRBJ2-4; no firm D call. V lost 6 bases and J 6 bases, leaving 12 bases between the germline ends. Germline-derived CDR1 and CDR2 are LNHDA and SQIVND (reference sequence). The CDR3 is made up of 13 amino acids.